These 26 T cell receptor beta chains originate from one sample sequenced in a study of T cell responses to AZD1222 COVID-19 vaccine. Sequencing was performed with immunoSEQ multiplex PCR; in TCRdb, only in-frame clones are kept and a portion is missing. This table has under 150,000 clones, 80% to 95% appearing once. The sample here was peripheral blood, taken 28 days after the second AZD1222 dose. The receptor source for this set is an adult who received the AZD1222 COVID-19 vaccine.

The J gene is TRBJ1-1, the V gene TRBV6-6; possibly TRBD1 for D (5 bases). The CDR3 consists of 15 residues. V was trimmed by 2 bases and J by 1 base, leaving 11 bases between them. Per germline, CDR1 MNHNY and CDR2 SVGAGI (reference sequence). The CDR3 here is CASSYLDSRNTEAFF. CDR3 bases: TGTGCCAGCAGTTACCTTGACAGTAGGAACACTGAAGCTTTCTTT.

The rearrangement links TRBV19 to TRBJ2-5; 8 nucleotides agree with TRBD1. Germline V gives CDR1 LNHDA, CDR2 SQIVND (reference sequence). J was trimmed by 5 bases and V by 5 bases; bases with no gene match: 10. CDR3 length: 15 amino acids. CDR3 sequence: CASSPGEGDRETQYF. CDR3 sequence (DNA): TGTGCCAGTAGTCCCGGGGAAGGGGACAGGGAGACCCAGTACTTC.

J is TRBJ2-3 and V is TRBV7-6, with TRBD2 matching over 9 bases. The CDR3 extends over 17 amino acids. The V gene end was trimmed by 6 bases and the J gene end by 2 bases; junction bases not matched to a gene: 12. Looked up from germline, CDR1 is SGHVS and CDR2 is FNYEAQ. CDR3 DNA sequence: TGTGCCAGCAGAGAGAAGGCCGCGGGAGGGTACACAGATACGCAGTATTTT. Protein sequence: CASREKAAGGYTDTQYF.

The chain uses TRBV27 and TRBJ2-7, with D perhaps TRBD1 (5 bases). There are 14 residues in the CDR3. CDR1 and CDR2 from the germline V gene are MNHEY and SMNVEV (reference sequence). Trimming cost V 3 bases and J 5 bases, with 14 bases left between them. The CDR3: CASSFRQNDDEQYF. Here the CDR3 DNA reads TGTGCCAGCAGTTTTAGACAGAACGATGACGAGCAGTACTTC.

The table lists this clone with a count of one. The chain combines TRBV28 with TRBJ2-3; D tentatively reads TRBD1 or TRBD2 (6 bases each). Germline V gene data show CDR1 as MDHEN and CDR2 as SYDVKM. There are 15 residues in the CDR3. Trimming removed 6 bases at V and 4 bases at J, with 17 bases between. CDR3 bases: TGTGCCAGCAGCTCTCTGAGGGGGGTGGCAGATACGCAGTATTTT. This sequence encodes CASSSLRGVADTQYF.

The chain combines TRBV10-3 with TRBJ1-2; 7 nucleotides line up with TRBD1. Germline trimming cut 0 bases from V and 4 bases from J; bases unmatched to any gene: 8. CDR1 is ENHRY and CDR2 is SYGVKD in the germline V gene. The CDR3 is 16 amino acids. The CDR3 nucleotides read TGTGCCATCAGTGAGTCGATGGGGCAGGGGGTCTATGGCTACACCTTC. It encodes CAISESMGQGVYGYTF.

The chain recombines TRBV6-2 or TRBV6-3 with TRBJ2-3; 8 nucleotides match TRBD2. The CDR3 totals 15 residues. J was trimmed by 6 bases and V by 4 bases; bases with no gene match: 9. The germline V gene encodes CDR1 MNHEY and CDR2 SVGEGT. CDR3 bases: TGTGCCAGCAGTTCCAGAGCGGGAGTCCACGATACGCAGTATTTT. It encodes CASSSRAGVHDTQYF.

This clone was found once. V and J are TRBV7-2 and TRBJ2-1; D remains unclear. Germline V gene lookup returns CDR1 SGHTA and CDR2 FQGNSA. This CDR3 is 13 amino acids long. Trimming took 2 bases from V and 3 from J, leaving 5 bases between them. CDR3 bases: TGTGCCAGCAGCTTATCACACTACAATGAGCAGTTCTTC. Residues: CASSLSHYNEQFF.

The chain employs TRBV4-3 and TRBJ1-4; D is possibly TRBD1 (6 bases). Looked up from germline, CDR1 is LGHNA and CDR2 is YSLEER. Trimming shortened V by 4 bases and J by 0 bases, and 6 bases separated the two germline ends. The CDR3 has 14 amino acids. CDR3 sequence: CASSRTATNEKLFF. The CDR3 coding sequence is TGCGCCAGCAGCCGGACAGCAACTAATGAAAAACTGTTTTTT.

V usage is TRBV19 and J usage is TRBJ1-1; TRBD1 might be the D (6 bases). CDR1 and CDR2 from the germline V gene are LNHDA and SQIVND (reference sequence). Trimming stripped 5 bases from V and 7 bases from J, with 17 bases between. The CDR3 extends over 14 amino acids. The CDR3 sequence is CASSGGYREGEAFF. CDR3 coding DNA: TGTGCCAGTAGTGGGGGGTACAGGGAGGGTGAAGCTTTCTTT. The whole variable domain, remainder taken from reference TRBV19 and TRBJ1-1, is DGGITQSPKYLFRKEGQNVTLSCEQNLNHDAMYWYRQDPGQGLRLIYYSQIVNDFQKGDIAEGYSVSREKKESFPLTVTSAQKNPTAFYLCASSGGYREGEAFFGQGTRLTVV.

V is TRBV27 and J is TRBJ2-7; 9 nucleotides align to TRBD1. The CDR3 is made up of 16 amino acids. Trimming at V came to 6 bases and at J to 0 bases, leaving 9 bases not matched to a gene. Germline V gene sequence: CDR1 MNHEY, CDR2 SMNVEV (reference sequence). CDR3: CASRPPGQGNSYEQYF. CDR3 coding DNA: TGTGCCAGCAGGCCCCCGGGACAGGGCAACTCCTACGAGCAGTACTTC.

This clone was counted a single time. The rearrangement uses TRBV24-1 and TRBJ1-5; a possible D gene is TRBD1 (6 bases). The CDR3 runs 15 residues. Trimming took off 3 bases at V and 5 bases at J, with 13 bases between the two ends. CDR1 KGHDR and CDR2 SFDVKD come from the germline V gene. The chain's CDR3 is CATSDNRADYQPQHF. The CDR3 DNA follows: TGTGCCACCAGTGATAACAGGGCGGATTATCAGCCCCAGCATTTT.

The table lists this clone with a count of one. The V gene is TRBV19, the J gene TRBJ1-1; D is possibly TRBD1 (5 bases). CDR3 length equals 14 residues. Deletions cut 5 bases from V and 1 base from J, with 11 bases between. CDR1 LNHDA and CDR2 SQIVND come from the germline V gene (reference sequence). The CDR3 DNA reads TGTGCCAGTAGTCCCGACAGAGCGAACACTGAAGCTTTCTTT. Protein: CASSPDRANTEAFF.

The chain has TRBV15 and TRBJ2-5; possible D gene TRBD2, 5 bases. The germline V gene encodes CDR1 LNHNV and CDR2 YYDKDF (reference sequence). Trimming pared 5 bases from V and 4 bases from J, leaving 17 bases between. This CDR3 contains 15 residues. CDR3 sequence reads: CATSSMGSLGETQYF. The CDR3 DNA is TGTGCCACCAGCTCAATGGGATCACTAGGAGAGACCCAGTACTTC.

Details on this clone: Germline is not matched at one junction end, which may reflect a read error. The V gene is TRBV10-3, the J gene TRBJ2-3; no definite D call. Germline CDR1 reads ENHRY; CDR2 reads SYGVKD. The CDR3 is 12 residues long. The CDR3 spells CAISEVNRSPNF. For the CDR3, the DNA is TGTGCCATCAGTGAGGTTAATAGGAGCCCGAATTTT.

The rearrangement links TRBV21-1 to TRBJ2-1; TRBD2 reflects the table's D call only, with no check against the DNA. TRBV21-1 is a pseudogene segment. The CDR3 spans 22 residues. The CDR3 coding sequence is TGTGCCAGCAGCAAACTTCAGGGGTCAAGCCGTTCTAGCGGAGGAGTCTACAATGAGCAGTTCTTC. Amino acids: CASSKLQGSSRSSGGVYNEQFF.

The V gene is TRBV6-6, the J gene TRBJ1-3; TRBD1 might be the D (6 bases). V was pared by 0 bases and J by 0 bases, with 6 bases between. CDR1 is MNHNY, CDR2 SVGAGI, per germline (reference sequence). This CDR3 comprises 15 residues. CDR3 amino acids: CASSYSGHSGNTIYF. CDR3 coding DNA: TGTGCCAGCAGTTACTCGGGACACTCTGGAAACACCATATATTTT.

This chain uses TRBV24-1 with TRBJ2-2; a possible D gene is TRBD1 (5 bases). Germline assignment: CDR1 KGHDR and CDR2 SFDVKD. CDR3 length equals 16 residues. Deletions cut 4 bases from V and 4 bases from J, with 15 bases between. CDR3 DNA: TGTGCCACCAGTGACTGGCCCCTGGGGCTCACCGGGGAGCTGTTTTTT. Its translation: CATSDWPLGLTGELFF.

The count of this clone is one. This sequence joins TRBV7-9 and TRBJ2-2; maybe TRBD1 (6 bases). CDR3 length: 14 residues. Trimming cost V 9 bases and J 4 bases, with 15 bases left between them. The V gene's germline CDR1 is SEHNR and CDR2 FQNEAQ (reference sequence). CDR3 residues: CASRQAQRTGELFF. The CDR3 DNA reads TGTGCCAGTAGACAGGCCCAACGCACCGGGGAGCTGTTTTTT.

The chain links TRBV6-5 to TRBJ2-3; D gene ambiguous. V was trimmed by 10 bases and J by 0 bases, leaving 5 bases between them. Germline V gene lookup returns CDR1 MNHEY and CDR2 SVGAGI. The length of the CDR3 is 11 residues. The CDR3 sequence: CAIQSTDTQYF. CDR3 bases: TGTGCCATCCAAAGCACAGATACGCAGTATTTT.

The chain couples TRBV6-5 to TRBJ2-3; D not resolved. Germline loops: CDR1 MNHEY, CDR2 SVGAGI. The CDR3 spans 11 residues. The ends were cut back, 8 bases at V and 2 bases at J, with 5 bases in the middle. In nucleotides, the CDR3 is TGTGCCAGCCGATTCACAGATACGCAGTATTTT. Translated: CASRFTDTQYF.

The chain carries TRBV12-3 or TRBV12-4 and TRBJ1-4; D might be TRBD1 (6 bases). Trimming took off 7 bases at V and 6 bases at J, with 12 bases between the two ends. The CDR3 loop spans 13 amino acids. The CDR3 DNA reads TGTGCCAGCAAGGGAGGGACACATGAAAAACTGTTTTTT. Residues: CASKGGTHEKLFF.

The chain uses TRBV5-4 and TRBJ2-7; the match to TRBD1 covers 7 bases. The CDR3 totals 12 residues. The germline V gene encodes CDR1 SGHNT and CDR2 YYREEE (reference sequence). V shed 4 bases and J 7 bases; nucleotides not matched to a gene: 5. This chain's CDR3 is CASSIGQVEQYF. DNA for the CDR3: TGTGCCAGCAGCATCGGACAGGTGGAGCAGTACTTC.

The CDR3 bases are TGTGCCAGCATCACGGGACAGGTGTCGAGTTACGAGCAGTACTTC. It specifies CASITGQVSSYEQYF. The chain combines TRBV28 with TRBJ2-7, with 8 bases identical to TRBD1. Germline V CDR1 and CDR2: MDHEN, SYDVKM. The V gene end was trimmed by 7 bases and the J gene end by 4 bases; junction bases not matched to a gene: 12. This CDR3 has 15 amino acids.

V usage is TRBV5-1 and J usage is TRBJ1-4; D gene ambiguous. CDR3 size: 15 residues. V was trimmed by 6 bases and J by 7 bases, leaving 19 bases between them. Germline CDR1 reads SGHRS; CDR2 reads YFSETQ. The CDR3, as DNA: TGCGCCAGCAACGTGGGGAGGGTGGAAAGTGAAAAACTGTTTTTT. Its protein product is CASNVGRVESEKLFF. The entire variable domain, with the rest obtained from reference TRBV5-1 and TRBJ1-4, is as follows: KAGVTQTPRYLIKTRGQQVTLSCSPISGHRSVSWYQQTPGQGLQFLFEYFSETQRNKGNFPGRFSGRQFSNSRSEMNVSTLELGDSALYLCASNVGRVESEKLFFGSGTQLSVL.

This clone was seen just once. This rearrangement joins TRBV28 to TRBJ1-6, with 7 bases identical to TRBD1. CDR1 and CDR2 from the germline V gene are MDHEN and SYDVKM. CDR3 length: 14 amino acids. Trimming removed 5 bases from V and 7 bases from J; junction bases left unmatched: 5. The CDR3, as DNA: TGTGCCAGCAGTGCCGGGACAGTGAATTCACCCCTCCACTTT. It codes for CASSAGTVNSPLHF.